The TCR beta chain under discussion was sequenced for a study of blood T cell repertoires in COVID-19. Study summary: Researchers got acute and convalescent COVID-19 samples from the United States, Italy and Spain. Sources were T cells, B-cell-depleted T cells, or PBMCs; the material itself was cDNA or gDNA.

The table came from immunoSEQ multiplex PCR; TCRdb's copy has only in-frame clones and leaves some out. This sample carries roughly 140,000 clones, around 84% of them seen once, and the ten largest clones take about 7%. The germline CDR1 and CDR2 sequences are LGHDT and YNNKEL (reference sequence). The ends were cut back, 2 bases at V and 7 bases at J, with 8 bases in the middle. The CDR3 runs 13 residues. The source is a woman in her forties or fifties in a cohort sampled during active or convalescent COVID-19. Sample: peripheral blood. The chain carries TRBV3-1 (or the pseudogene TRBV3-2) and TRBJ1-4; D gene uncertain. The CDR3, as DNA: TGTGCCAGCAGCCAAAGCGGGGTTGAAAAACTGTTTTTT. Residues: CASSQSGVEKLFF.